This passage covers 5 T cell receptor beta chains from one sample sequenced in a study of shared clonotypes between healthy human individuals. The protocol was immunoSEQ multiplex PCR, while the TCRdb copy is restricted to in-frame clones and leaves out a portion. This table holds about 2.3 million clones, around 90% found once. Material: naive CD4+ T cells from PBMCs. Subset indicated: CD45RA+ positively selected. The receptors come from a man aged 18 to 29 in good health. Some clones in this sample may be carry-over from other donors' samples.

The rearrangement joins TRBV10-3 to TRBJ2-5; D is perhaps TRBD1 (6 bases). The V end was cut by 6 bases, the J end by 3 bases, with 11 bases between. The CDR3 loop spans 13 amino acids. Germline CDR1 is ENHRY and CDR2 is SYGVKD. The CDR3 sequence is CAISTAGEETQYF. The CDR3 coding sequence is TGTGCCATCAGCACGGCAGGGGAAGAGACCCAGTACTTC.

The chain recombines TRBV7-9 with TRBJ1-4, with TRBD1 identical over 7 bases. Germline V gives CDR1 SEHNR, CDR2 FQNEAQ (reference sequence). V trimming: 4 bases; J trimming: 7 bases; junction bases outside the gene matches: 15. The CDR3 spans 17 residues. The CDR3 loop is CASSYKARTGSTEKLFF. The CDR3 DNA sequence: TGTGCCAGCAGCTACAAGGCCCGGACAGGTTCTACTGAAAAACTGTTTTTT.

This sequence joins TRBV14 and TRBJ2-5; tentative D call: TRBD2 (6 bases). Germline loops: CDR1 SGHDN, CDR2 FVKESK. The CDR3 runs 15 residues. Trimming removed 4 bases at V and 5 bases at J, with 17 bases between. The CDR3 bases are TGTGCCAGCAGCCCTGATACGACTAGGGTGGAGACCCAGTACTTC. The encoded protein is CASSPDTTRVETQYF.

This chain connects TRBV23-1 to TRBJ1-2, with a tentative D call TRBD1 (6 bases). TRBV23-1 is labeled an ORF, and its function is uncertain. The length of the CDR3 is 15 residues. V gave up 11 bases and J gave up 0 bases, with 19 bases separating them. CDR3 bases: TGCGCCCACGTCCGCCAGGGGCCCACTAACTATGGCTACACCTTC. Translation: CAHVRQGPTNYGYTF.

The chain combines TRBV5-6 with TRBJ1-2, with no clear D. CDR3 length: 12 residues. The germline V and J ends were trimmed by 2 bases and 8 bases, with 10 bases remaining between them. CDR1 is SGHDT and CDR2 is YYEEEE in the germline V gene. The CDR3 region is CASSFYGTGYTF. In nucleotides, the CDR3 is TGTGCCAGCAGCTTTTACGGCACCGGCTACACCTTC.